This passage covers 27 T cell receptor beta chains from one sample sequenced in a study of blood T cells in healthy people across ages. Next came a second PCR, run for roughly 6 to 11 cycles, which used a sample-barcoded 5' primer along with a J-beta primer mix. TCRdb reanalysed the 5' RACE reads using MiXCR and keeps one entry per CDR3 protein. The sample consists of 800,000 to 900,000 distinct CDR3 sequences, 62% of them appearing once. Sequencing input: blood. The receptors originated from a man under 40 in good health.

This chain uses TRBV20-1 with TRBJ2-5, with 8 nucleotides matching TRBD2. Germline trimming cut 5 bases from V and 2 bases from J; bases unmatched to any gene: 1. Looked up from germline, CDR1 is DFQATT and CDR2 is SNEGSKA (reference sequence). The CDR3 has 12 residues. The CDR3 spells CSALAGQETQYF. The DNA for the CDR3 is TGCAGTGCTTTAGCGGGGCAAGAGACCCAGTACTTC.

The sample holds one count of this clonotype. The chain joins TRBV20-1 to TRBJ2-7; 7 bases are a match to TRBD2. Germline lookup yields CDR1 DFQATT and CDR2 SNEGSKA (reference sequence). V shed 4 bases, J shed 5 bases, and the junction held 11 bases outside the gene matches. The CDR3 has 14 amino acids. The CDR3 sequence: CSAISPGRADEQYF. CDR3 nucleotide sequence: TGCAGTGCTATATCTCCAGGGAGGGCGGACGAGCAGTACTTC.

The chain couples TRBV29-1 to TRBJ2-1; 9 bases fit TRBD2. The V segment lost 5 bases and the J segment 3 bases; nucleotides outside the gene matches: 8. CDR1 is SQVTM, CDR2 ANQGSEA, per germline. This CDR3 spans 15 amino acids. CDR3 protein: CSVFAGGPGYNEQFF. The CDR3 bases are TGCAGCGTTTTCGCGGGGGGGCCAGGCTACAATGAGCAGTTCTTC.

The chain employs TRBV20-1 and TRBJ2-1; 8 bases are a match to TRBD2. This CDR3 has 14 amino acids. V lost 3 bases to trimming and J lost 2 bases; unmatched junction nucleotides: 3. Germline V lookup: CDR1 DFQATT, CDR2 SNEGSKA (reference sequence). The CDR3 protein is CSASRGGTYNEQFF. The CDR3 nucleotides are TGCAGTGCTAGCCGCGGGGGGACCTACAATGAGCAGTTCTTC.

The V call is TRBV29-1, the J call TRBJ2-4; no definite D call. In germline, CDR1 is SQVTM, CDR2 ANQGSEA. The CDR3 runs to 12 residues. Trimming stripped 6 bases from V and 5 bases from J, with 11 bases between. In DNA form, the CDR3 reads TGCAGCGTGGGCTCTGGAGAAAACATTCAGTACTTC. This codes for CSVGSGENIQYF.

The CDR3 is CASSRKGVTYNEQFF. The CDR3 region has the DNA TGTGCCAGCAGCCGTAAGGGGGTAACCTACAATGAGCAGTTCTTC. The chain carries TRBV7-2 and TRBJ2-1; possibly TRBD1 for D (6 bases). The ends were cut back, 5 bases at V and 2 bases at J, with 13 bases in the middle. This CDR3 is 15 amino acids long. The germline gives CDR1 SGHTA, CDR2 FQGNSA.

The chain couples TRBV30 to TRBJ2-1, with D tentatively TRBD2 (5 bases). The CDR3 totals 13 residues. Trimming pared 7 bases from V and 0 bases from J, leaving 10 bases between. The V gene's germline CDR1 is GTSNPN and CDR2 SVGIG (reference sequence). In nucleotides, the CDR3 is TGTGCCTCGGACTCATACTCCTACAATGAGCAGTTCTTC. This sequence encodes CASDSYSYNEQFF.

This chain uses TRBV9 with TRBJ2-1; 8 bases fit TRBD1. Germline-derived CDR1 and CDR2 are SGDLS and YYNGEE. Trimming removed 4 bases from V and 8 bases from J; junction bases left unmatched: 5. The CDR3 consists of 13 residues. The CDR3 is CASSQGAKDEQFF. Written as DNA, the CDR3 is TGTGCCAGCAGCCAGGGGGCGAAGGATGAGCAGTTCTTC.

The J gene is TRBJ2-7, the V gene TRBV15, with D perhaps TRBD1 (5 bases). The V gene's germline CDR1 is LNHNV and CDR2 YYDKDF (reference sequence). The CDR3 runs 15 residues. Between the trimmed V and J ends, which lost 0 bases and 2 bases, there was a span of 11 bases. CDR3 bases: TGTGCCACCAGCAGAGATAGGGGTAGGCCCTACGAGCAGTACTTC. Encoded protein: CATSRDRGRPYEQYF.

The gene calls are TRBV7-8 and TRBJ2-1; TRBD1 might be the D (5 bases). The V and J ends lost 5 bases and 0 bases respectively, with 11 bases between them. The germline CDR1 and CDR2 sequences are SGHVS and FQNEAQ. The CDR3 totals 15 residues. This chain's CDR3 is CASSRDSSSYNEQFF. Written as DNA, the CDR3 is TGTGCCAGCAGCCGCGACAGCAGCTCCTACAATGAGCAGTTCTTC.

This clonotype was detected a few times. The CDR3 sequence: CASSPDRGRADTQYF. The DNA for the CDR3 is TGTGCCAGCAGCCCGGACAGGGGGCGGGCAGATACGCAGTATTTT. This sequence joins TRBV4-2 and TRBJ2-3, with 11 bases matching TRBD1. The trim removed 4 bases at V and 4 bases at J, leaving 4 bases unmatched. Germline CDR1 is LGHNA and CDR2 is YNFKEQ. This CDR3 is 15 amino acids long.

This sequence joins TRBV2 and TRBJ1-1; 7 bases fit TRBD1. CDR3 length: 13 amino acids. V gave up 5 bases and J gave up 7 bases; unmatched junction bases: 7. From germline, CDR1 is SNHLY and CDR2 FYNNEI. The chain's CDR3 is CASSWGGDSEAFF. The DNA for the CDR3 is TGTGCCAGCAGTTGGGGGGGGGACAGTGAAGCTTTCTTT. The entire variable domain, with the rest obtained from reference TRBV2 and TRBJ1-1, is as follows: EPEVTQTPSHQVTQMGQEVILRCVPISNHLYFYWYRQILGQKVEFLVSFYNNEISEKSEIFDDQFSVERPDGSNFTLKIRSTKLEDSAMYFCASSWGGDSEAFFGQGTRLTVV.

This clonotype was detected only a few times. The rearrangement links TRBV13 to TRBJ1-1; D not resolved. V dropped 2 bases and J dropped 0 bases, with 10 bases sitting between them. The CDR3 contains 15 residues. Germline values: CDR1 PRHDT, CDR2 FYEKMQ (reference sequence). CDR3 residues: CASSLRSVLNTEAFF. The CDR3 DNA follows: TGTGCCAGCAGCTTACGTTCTGTTCTGAACACTGAAGCTTTCTTT.

This clonotype was detected a few times. V and J are TRBV11-2 and TRBJ2-7; either TRBD1 or TRBD2 may fit D (5 bases each). Trimming took off 1 base at V and 4 bases at J, with 11 bases between the two ends. CDR1 is SGHAT, CDR2 FQNNGV, per germline. The CDR3 length is 14 residues. The CDR3 coding sequence is TGTGCCAGCAGCTTAGTTCGGGGCCCGTACGAGCAGTACTTC. Its protein is CASSLVRGPYEQYF. Combining the CDR3 with reference TRBV11-2 and TRBJ2-7 gives the whole variable domain EAGVAQSPRYKIIEKRQSVAFWCNPISGHATLYWYQQILGQGPKLLIQFQNNGVVDDSQLPKDRFSAERLKGVDSTLKIQPAKLEDSAVYLCASSLVRGPYEQYFGPGTRLTVT.

This clonotype appeared a few times. This chain joins TRBV18 and TRBJ1-6; 11 nucleotides agree with TRBD1. CDR3 length equals 15 residues. The V segment lost 6 bases and the J segment 11 bases; nucleotides outside the gene matches: 9. Per germline, CDR1 KGHSH and CDR2 LQKENI. The CDR3 loop is CASSPDRGLFAPLHF. Written as DNA, the CDR3 is TGTGCCAGCTCCCCGGACAGGGGGCTATTCGCACCCCTCCACTTT. Full variable domain (outside the CDR3, taken from reference TRBV18 and TRBJ1-6): NAGVMQNPRHLVRRRGQEARLRCSPMKGHSHVYWYRQLPEEGLKFMVYLQKENIIDESGMPKERFSAEFPKEGPSILRIQQVVRGDSAAYFCASSPDRGLFAPLHFGNGTRLTVT.

V and J are TRBV6-5 and TRBJ2-5, with 8 bases identical to TRBD1. Germline-derived CDR1 and CDR2 are MNHEY and SVGAGI. The CDR3 is 13 residues long. V lost 7 bases to trimming and J lost 3 bases; unmatched junction nucleotides: 4. DNA for the CDR3: TGTGCCAGCACCGAGGACAGGGAAGAGACCCAGTACTTC. This encodes CASTEDREETQYF.

The genes are TRBV6-5 and TRBJ2-5, with TRBD1 identical over 9 bases. The DNA end is more similar to TRBJ2-7, so the J call may be wrong. This CDR3 is built from 13 residues. The V gene's germline CDR1 is MNHEY and CDR2 SVGAGI. The CDR3 here is CASRLQGAGEQYF. The CDR3 DNA reads TGTGCCAGCAGGTTACAGGGGGCGGGCGAGCAGTACTTC.

This chain connects TRBV20-1 to TRBJ2-7; 14 bases line up with TRBD2. The J call may be in error: the DNA end matches TRBJ2-5 better. CDR3 size: 15 residues. Germline CDR1 is DFQATT and CDR2 is SNEGSKA (reference sequence). CDR3: CSARTSGGIEETQYF. Here the CDR3 DNA reads TGCAGCGCTCGGACTAGCGGGGGGATAGAAGAGACCCAGTACTTC.

This clonotype appeared once. The chain employs TRBV5-1 and TRBJ2-7; no firm D call. Germline V gene data show CDR1 as SGHRS and CDR2 as YFSETQ. CDR3 length equals 14 residues. Trimming took off 2 bases at V and 3 bases at J, with 12 bases between the two ends. The CDR3 spells CASSFPGRIYEQYF. The CDR3 DNA reads as TGCGCCAGCAGCTTCCCAGGAAGGATCTACGAGCAGTACTTC.

The V and J genes are TRBV21-1 and TRBJ2-3; the table's D call of TRBD2 was not tested on the DNA. TRBV21-1 is a pseudogene segment. This CDR3 region has 14 residues. DNA of the CDR3: TGTGCCAGCAAACGGGCCGTCAACCCAGATACGCAGTATTTT. It codes for CASKRAVNPDTQYF.

This clonotype appeared a few times. The CDR3 is CASSQDRDRGSEKLFF. Written as DNA, the CDR3 is TGCGCCAGCAGCCAAGATCGGGACAGGGGCAGTGAAAAACTGTTTTTT. The chain uses TRBV4-3 and TRBJ1-4; 10 bases map to TRBD1. Germline loops: CDR1 LGHNA, CDR2 YSLEER. The CDR3 runs 16 residues. V gave up 0 bases and J gave up 7 bases; unmatched junction bases: 5.

The chain couples TRBV28 to TRBJ2-3; D unresolved. This CDR3 is built from 14 residues. V was cut by 8 bases and J by 3 bases, with 15 bases left in between. Looked up from germline, CDR1 is MDHEN and CDR2 is SYDVKM. CDR3 nucleotide sequence: TGTGCCAGCTCTCCGGTCCTCTGGACAGATACGCAGTATTTT. Its translation is CASSPVLWTDTQYF.

This clonotype turned up a few times. The chain joins TRBV6-6 to TRBJ1-6; D might be TRBD1 (5 bases). Trimming left V 7 bases short and J 6 bases short, with 13 bases between. Germline V gene data show CDR1 as MNHNY and CDR2 as SVGAGI (reference sequence). This CDR3 is 14 amino acids long. The CDR3 DNA sequence: TGTGCCAGCATCCCGACAGACTCTAATTCACCCCTCCACTTT. The encoded protein is CASIPTDSNSPLHF.

The chain uses TRBV2 and TRBJ2-5; 16 nucleotides agree with TRBD2. V trimming: 3 bases; J trimming: 11 bases; junction bases outside the gene matches: 15. Germline CDR1 SNHLY, CDR2 FYNNEI. The CDR3 sequence is 18 residues long. CDR3 in DNA: TGTGCCAGCAGTGAGGAGGGACTAGCGGGGGGGCTTTACAATGAGCAGTACTTC. Protein product: CASSEEGLAGGLYNEQYF.

V gene TRBV27 combines with J gene TRBJ2-1; no clear D gene. In germline, CDR1 is MNHEY, CDR2 SMNVEV (reference sequence). V was pared by 7 bases and J by 4 bases, with 14 bases between. This CDR3 region has 14 residues. Written as DNA, the CDR3 is TGTGCCAGCACCCACGTCCCGGTTTACAATGAGCAGTTCTTC. It specifies CASTHVPVYNEQFF.

This clonotype appeared a few times. The CDR3 DNA sequence: TGCAGTGCTAGTCGGACAGCCATACAAGAGACCCAGTACTTC. Translated, it gives CSASRTAIQETQYF. The chain has TRBV20-1 and TRBJ2-5, with D maybe TRBD1 (6 bases). The germline V gene encodes CDR1 DFQATT and CDR2 SNEGSKA (reference sequence). V was cut by 3 bases and J by 2 bases, with 13 bases left in between. The CDR3 runs 14 residues.

The gene calls are TRBV7-2 and TRBJ2-7, with D possibly matching TRBD1 (5 bases). The J call may be mistaken, given a closer DNA end match to TRBJ2-5. The germline V gene has CDR1 SGHTA and CDR2 FQGNSA. The CDR3 runs to 13 residues. CDR3 in amino acids: CASSLEGLETQYF. The DNA for the CDR3 is TGTGCCAGCAGCTTAGAGGGGCTAGAGACCCAGTACTTC.